The clone carrying this T cell receptor beta chain was counted a few times. TCRdb itself ran the 5' RACE reads through MiXCR, one entry per CDR3 protein. The data hold approximately 71,000 distinct CDR3 sequences, with 9% to 15% observed a single time. This record comes from a study of early T cells in non-severe SARS-CoV-2 infection. Study-level information: Investigators sequenced bulk RNA drawn from unsorted whole blood, and chains remained unpaired.

The sequencing sample was made of whole blood. The origin of this receptor is an adult who was a healthcare worker with PCR-confirmed SARS-CoV-2 infection or an uninfected control (not recorded which).

Here the CDR3 DNA reads TGTGCCACCACAGGGGGCTGGAGCTCTGGGGCCAACGTCCTGACTTTC. As protein: CATTGGWSSGANVLTF. This chain joins TRBV5-4 and TRBJ2-6; 9 positions match TRBD1. The germline V gene encodes CDR1 SGHNT and CDR2 YYREEE (reference sequence). The junction had 7 bases not matched to a gene; V was cut back by 9 bases and J by 0 bases. The CDR3 loop spans 16 amino acids.